Below are 22 T cell receptor beta chains sequenced from a single sample in a study of technical replicates of blood from a few donors. Here immunoSEQ multiplex PCR was the method, and the copy in TCRdb shows in-frame clones only, minus some. This table holds 75,000 to 90,000 clones, roughly 97% found once. The sequenced material came from T cells isolated from PBMCs. Receptors originate from a human donor in good health.

The CDR3 nucleotides are TGCGCCAGCAGCTTGGCCGTGACAACAGATACGCAGTATTTT. Translating gives CASSLAVTTDTQYF. The gene calls are TRBV5-1 and TRBJ2-3; D ambiguous. V lost 0 bases and J 3 bases, leaving 8 bases between the germline ends. The CDR3 has 14 amino acids. Germline V gives CDR1 SGHRS, CDR2 YFSETQ. Together with reference TRBV5-1 and TRBJ2-3, the CDR3 gives the full variable domain: KAGVTQTPRYLIKTRGQQVTLSCSPISGHRSVSWYQQTPGQGLQFLFEYFSETQRNKGNFPGRFSGRQFSNSRSEMNVSTLELGDSALYLCASSLAVTTDTQYFGPGTRLTVL.

J is TRBJ2-7 and V is TRBV4-2; no clear D gene. V was cut by 3 bases and J by 4 bases, with 16 bases left in between. Germline loops: CDR1 LGHNA, CDR2 YNFKEQ. The CDR3 is made up of 15 amino acids. The CDR3 is CASSQDSTTSYEQYF. The CDR3 nucleotides are TGTGCCAGCAGCCAGGATTCGACAACCAGTTACGAGCAGTACTTC.

J is TRBJ2-7 and V is TRBV28, with TRBD2 matching 9 bases. This CDR3 has 18 residues. V trimming: 2 bases; J trimming: 3 bases; junction bases outside the gene matches: 14. CDR1 and CDR2 (germline): MDHEN, SYDVKM. CDR3 region: CASSLPLGRLADHYEQYF. CDR3 coding DNA: TGTGCCAGCAGTTTACCCCTCGGGAGACTAGCGGACCACTACGAGCAGTACTTC. Combining the CDR3 with reference TRBV28 and TRBJ2-7 gives the whole variable domain DVKVTQSSRYLVKRTGEKVFLECVQDMDHENMFWYRQDPGLGLRLIYFSYDVKMKEKGDIPEGYSVSREKKERFSLILESASTNQTSMYLCASSLPLGRLADHYEQYFGPGTRLTVT.

This chain uses TRBV4-1 with TRBJ1-3, with D uncertain. There are 16 residues in the CDR3. Looked up from germline, CDR1 is MGHRA and CDR2 is YSYEKL. Between the trimmed V and J ends, which lost 0 bases and 3 bases, there was a span of 12 bases. CDR3 in amino acids: CASSQDRRGSGNTIYF. As DNA, the CDR3 is TGCGCCAGCAGCCAAGATCGTCGAGGGAGTGGAAACACCATATATTTT.

The chain has TRBV27 and TRBJ2-1; TRBD1 agrees at 12 bases. The J segment lost 8 bases and the V segment lost 6 bases, leaving 2 bases of the junction unmatched. The V gene's germline CDR1 is MNHEY and CDR2 SMNVEV (reference sequence). The CDR3 contains 13 residues. The CDR3 here is CASRGTGGDEQFF. The CDR3, as DNA: TGTGCCAGCAGGGGGACAGGGGGCGATGAGCAGTTCTTC.

The V and J genes are TRBV28 and TRBJ2-2, with 9 bases that match TRBD1. The germline CDR1 and CDR2 sequences are MDHEN and SYDVKM. After removal of 5 bases from V and 1 base from J, the junction contained 5 bases not matched to a gene. This CDR3 is built from 16 residues. The CDR3, as DNA: TGTGCCAGCAGTGGCCGGGACAGGGAGAACACCGGGGAGCTGTTTTTT. Translation gives CASSGRDRENTGELFF.

The chain combines TRBV4-1 with TRBJ2-2; 13 nucleotides match TRBD2. The CDR3 totals 18 residues. Germline lookup yields CDR1 MGHRA and CDR2 YSYEKL. The J segment lost 4 bases and the V segment lost 3 bases, leaving 8 bases of the junction unmatched. The CDR3 DNA reads as TGCGCCAGCAGCCACACGACTAGCGGGAGGCCGGTCACCGGGGAGCTGTTTTTT. It codes for CASSHTTSGRPVTGELFF.

CDR3 DNA sequence: TGCGCCAGCAGCTTGAGGACAGGCCAAATGAACACTGAAGCTTTCTTT. Its protein product is CASSLRTGQMNTEAFF. The chain has TRBV5-1 and TRBJ1-1; TRBD1 aligns across 7 bases. V was clipped by 1 base and J by 0 bases; unmatched bases: 6. The CDR3 is 16 amino acids. CDR1 SGHRS and CDR2 YFSETQ come from the germline V gene.

This sequence joins TRBV7-3 and TRBJ2-5; TRBD1 agrees at 8 bases. This CDR3 comprises 14 residues. Germline V gene sequence: CDR1 SGHTA, CDR2 FQGTGA. Unmatched junction bases numbered 5, after V lost 2 bases and J lost 6 bases. The CDR3, as DNA: TGTGCCAGCAGCTTATATCAGGGGGCCAAGACCCAGTACTTC. Protein: CASSLYQGAKTQYF. Filled out from reference TRBV7-3 and TRBJ2-5, the complete variable domain reads GAGVSQTPSNKVTEKGKYVELRCDPISGHTALYWYRQSLGQGPEFLIYFQGTGAADDSGLPNDRFFAVRPEGSVSTLKIQRTERGDSAVYLCASSLYQGAKTQYFGPGTRLLVL.

V and J are TRBV7-2 and TRBJ2-7; 10 positions agree with TRBD1. The CDR3 contains 14 residues. Unmatched junction bases numbered 1, after V lost 1 base and J lost 4 bases. Per germline, CDR1 SGHTA and CDR2 FQGNSA. The CDR3 DNA is TGTGCCAGCAGCTTAGGACAGGGGGCTTACGAGCAGTACTTC. Translating it yields CASSLGQGAYEQYF.

This clone was seen only once. V gene TRBV21-1 combines with J gene TRBJ1-5; the table names TRBD1, a call not compared with the DNA. TRBV21-1 is flagged as a pseudogene. CDR3 size: 16 residues. The CDR3 spells CASSLNRGRSNQPQHF. The CDR3 nucleotides read TGTGCCAGCAGCCTAAACAGGGGAAGGAGCAATCAGCCCCAGCATTTT.

This chain joins TRBV5-5 and TRBJ2-7; no firm D call. CDR3 length: 11 amino acids. Between the trimmed V and J ends, which lost 0 bases and 6 bases, there was a span of 4 bases. Looked up from germline, CDR1 is SGHKS and CDR2 is YYEKEE (reference sequence). The CDR3 coding sequence is TGTGCCAGCAGCTTGGTATTCGAGCAGTACTTC. Translated, it gives CASSLVFEQYF.

The chain employs TRBV11-2 and TRBJ2-7; 11 bases map to TRBD1. Germline-derived CDR1 and CDR2 are SGHAT and FQNNGV. The CDR3 sequence is 14 residues long. Trimming cost V 6 bases and J 0 bases; bases outside gene matches: 1. The CDR3 DNA sequence: TGTGCCAGCAGGGGACAGGGGGGCTCCTACGAGCAGTACTTC. Protein product: CASRGQGGSYEQYF.

The genes are TRBV19 and TRBJ1-4; 7 bases fit TRBD1. This CDR3 has 13 residues. The J segment lost 14 bases and the V segment lost 5 bases, leaving 11 bases of the junction unmatched. Germline CDR1 and CDR2: LNHDA and SQIVND (reference sequence). CDR3 protein: CASSPRDSQFLFF. In nucleotides, the CDR3 is TGTGCCAGTAGTCCTCGGGACAGCCAGTTCCTGTTTTTT.

The J gene is TRBJ2-7, the V gene TRBV27, with D perhaps TRBD2 (5 bases). The CDR3 has 13 amino acids. V shed 3 bases and J shed 3 bases, with 9 bases lying between them. Germline assignment: CDR1 MNHEY and CDR2 SMNVEV (reference sequence). CDR3 DNA: TGTGCCAGCAGTTTGGGAGCGTACTACGAGCAGTACTTC. It is translated as CASSLGAYYEQYF.

The chain has TRBV13 and TRBJ2-1, with 8 bases aligning to TRBD1. The germline CDR1 and CDR2 sequences are PRHDT and FYEKMQ (reference sequence). The V gene end was trimmed by 4 bases and the J gene end by 7 bases; junction bases not matched to a gene: 3. This CDR3 is 13 amino acids long. The CDR3 DNA reads TGTGCCAGCAGCTCCTACAGGGGGAATGAGCAGTTCTTC. Translating gives CASSSYRGNEQFF.

The rearrangement links TRBV5-6 to TRBJ1-1; TRBD1 aligns across 8 bases. CDR1 SGHDT and CDR2 YYEEEE come from the germline V gene. This CDR3 comprises 13 residues. Trimming took 0 bases from V and 8 from J; bases not matched to a gene: 3. The CDR3: CASSLGTGSEAFF. CDR3 DNA sequence: TGTGCCAGCAGCTTGGGGACAGGGTCAGAAGCTTTCTTT.

J is TRBJ2-3 and V is TRBV6-6; TRBD1 aligns across 9 bases. This CDR3 comprises 14 residues. Germline V lookup: CDR1 MNHNY, CDR2 SVGAGI (reference sequence). The V gene end was trimmed by 2 bases and the J gene end by 7 bases; junction bases not matched to a gene: 4. The CDR3 DNA sequence: TGTGCCAGCAGTTACACGGACAGGGGATATACGCAGTATTTT. The encoded protein is CASSYTDRGYTQYF.

The V and J genes are TRBV29-1 and TRBJ1-2; weak D call: TRBD1 (6 bases). The CDR3 extends over 14 amino acids. Germline-derived CDR1 and CDR2 are SQVTM and ANQGSEA. Trimming removed 0 bases at V and 8 bases at J, with 16 bases between. CDR3 bases: TGCAGCGTTGAAGAGGGTCAGGGGCTTGAAGGCTACACCTTC. It encodes CSVEEGQGLEGYTF.

This chain joins TRBV11-2 and TRBJ2-5; the D is unclear. The V gene lost 5 bases and the J gene lost 5 bases, with 6 bases spanning the gap. This CDR3 has 11 residues. CDR1 is SGHAT, CDR2 FQNNGV, per germline. The chain's CDR3 is CASSQAETQYF. The CDR3 bases are TGTGCCAGCAGCCAGGCCGAGACCCAGTACTTC.

The rearrangement uses TRBV30 and TRBJ2-7, with 11 bases aligning to TRBD2. Trimming took 6 bases from V and 5 from J; bases not matched to a gene: 6. The CDR3 contains 13 residues. Germline V CDR1 and CDR2: GTSNPN, SVGIG (reference sequence). CDR3 sequence reads: CACNSGRDNEQYF. DNA for the CDR3: TGTGCCTGTAATAGCGGGAGGGACAACGAGCAGTACTTC.

The chain is built from TRBV5-4 and TRBJ2-7; no definite D call. The CDR3 extends over 14 amino acids. Trimming left V 5 bases short and J 0 bases short, with 12 bases between. Germline V gives CDR1 SGHNT, CDR2 YYREEE (reference sequence). CDR3 in amino acids: CASRQTYSSYEQYF. For the CDR3, the DNA is TGTGCCAGCAGACAAACGTACAGCTCCTACGAGCAGTACTTC.